This TCR beta chain was retrieved from a study of T cell repertoires in cytomegalovirus infection. Study context: Both recently identified HLA-C-restricted and well-studied HLA-B-restricted CMV epitopes were used in the study. Overall study findings and caveats: The ex vivo response showed dominance by HLA-C-restricted CMV-specific TCR beta clonotypes. Individuals carrying CMV plus the relevant HLA were identified by cumulative frequency of public TCR beta families.

With 4 bases removed from V and 2 bases from J, the gap between germline ends came to 15 bases. Germline CDR1 is SGHDN and CDR2 is FVKESK. The CDR3 sequence is 15 residues long. About this clonotype itself: No antigen is known for it.

TCRdb redid the calling of the reads with MiXCR, one entry per CDR3 protein. The table has 750,000 to 950,000 distinct CDR3 sequences, about 29% seen once. The sample here was cultured CD8+ T cells from PBMCs, taken from culture after CMV antigen stimulation. This chain uses TRBV14 with TRBJ2-7; D gene ambiguous. The receptor was derived from a human donor in good health (CMV status not recorded). Some clones in this sample may be carry-over from other donors' samples. The CDR3 DNA reads TGTGCCAGCAGCCTGTCCATGTCAGAAACCTACGAGCAGTACTTC. This codes for CASSLSMSETYEQYF.